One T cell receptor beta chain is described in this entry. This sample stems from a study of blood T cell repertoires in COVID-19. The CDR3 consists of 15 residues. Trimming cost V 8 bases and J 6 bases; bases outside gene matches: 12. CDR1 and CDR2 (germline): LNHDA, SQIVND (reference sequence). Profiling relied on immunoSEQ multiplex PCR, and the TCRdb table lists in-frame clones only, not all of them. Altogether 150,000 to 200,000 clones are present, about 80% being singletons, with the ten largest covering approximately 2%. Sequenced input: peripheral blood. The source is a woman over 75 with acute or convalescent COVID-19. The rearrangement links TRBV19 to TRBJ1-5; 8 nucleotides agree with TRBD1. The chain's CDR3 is CASGTGHHQSQPQHF. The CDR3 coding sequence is TGTGCCAGTGGGACAGGTCACCACCAAAGTCAGCCCCAGCATTTT.